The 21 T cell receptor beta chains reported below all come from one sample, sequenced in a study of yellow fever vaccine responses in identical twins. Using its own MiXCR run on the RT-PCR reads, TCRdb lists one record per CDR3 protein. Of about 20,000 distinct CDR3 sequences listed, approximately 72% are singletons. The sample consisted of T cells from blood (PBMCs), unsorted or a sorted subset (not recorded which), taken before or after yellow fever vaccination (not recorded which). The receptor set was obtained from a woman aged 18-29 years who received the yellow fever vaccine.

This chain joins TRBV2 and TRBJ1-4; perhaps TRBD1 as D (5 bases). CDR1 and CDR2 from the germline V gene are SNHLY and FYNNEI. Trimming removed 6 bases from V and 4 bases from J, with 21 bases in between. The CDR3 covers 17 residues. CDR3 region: CASSPLRPDRINEKLFF. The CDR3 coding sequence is TGTGCCAGCAGCCCTTTAAGGCCCGACAGAATTAATGAAAAACTGTTTTTT.

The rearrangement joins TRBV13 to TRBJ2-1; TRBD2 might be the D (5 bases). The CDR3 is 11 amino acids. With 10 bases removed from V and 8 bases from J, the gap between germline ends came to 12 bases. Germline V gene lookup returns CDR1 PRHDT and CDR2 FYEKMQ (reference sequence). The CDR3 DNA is TGTGCCACCGCCCTGCGGGATGAGCAGTTCTTC. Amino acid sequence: CATALRDEQFF. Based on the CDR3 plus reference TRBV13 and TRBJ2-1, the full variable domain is AAGVIQSPRHLIKEKRETATLKCYPIPRHDTVYWYQQGPGQDPQFLISFYEKMQSDKGSIPDRFSAQQFSDYHSELNMSSLELGDSALYFCATALRDEQFFGPGTRLTVL.

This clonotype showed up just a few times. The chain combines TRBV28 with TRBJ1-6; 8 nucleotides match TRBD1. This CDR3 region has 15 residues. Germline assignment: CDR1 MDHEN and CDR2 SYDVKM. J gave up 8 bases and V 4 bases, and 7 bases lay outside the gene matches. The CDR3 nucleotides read TGTGCCAGCAGTTCGAATGGACAGGGTTATTCACCCCTCCACTTT. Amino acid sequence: CASSSNGQGYSPLHF. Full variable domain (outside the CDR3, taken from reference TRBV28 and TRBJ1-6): DVKVTQSSRYLVKRTGEKVFLECVQDMDHENMFWYRQDPGLGLRLIYFSYDVKMKEKGDIPEGYSVSREKKERFSLILESASTNQTSMYLCASSSNGQGYSPLHFGNGTRLTVT.

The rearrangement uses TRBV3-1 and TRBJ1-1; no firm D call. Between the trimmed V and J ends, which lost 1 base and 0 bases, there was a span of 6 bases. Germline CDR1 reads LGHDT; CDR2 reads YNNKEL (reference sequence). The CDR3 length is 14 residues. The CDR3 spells CASSQGGLNTEAFF. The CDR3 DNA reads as TGTGCCAGCAGCCAAGGAGGCCTGAACACTGAAGCTTTCTTT.

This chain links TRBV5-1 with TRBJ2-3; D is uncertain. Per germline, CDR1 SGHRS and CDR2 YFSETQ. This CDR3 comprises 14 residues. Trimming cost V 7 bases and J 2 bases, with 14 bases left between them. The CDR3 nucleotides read TGCGCCAGCCTAGAGCAGCCCTACACAGATACGCAGTATTTT. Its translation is CASLEQPYTDTQYF.

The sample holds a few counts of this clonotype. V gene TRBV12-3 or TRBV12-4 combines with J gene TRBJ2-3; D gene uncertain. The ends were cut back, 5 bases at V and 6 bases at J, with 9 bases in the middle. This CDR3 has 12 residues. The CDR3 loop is CASSLAGDTQYF. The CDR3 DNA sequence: TGTGCCAGCAGTCTCGCTGGTGATACGCAGTATTTT.

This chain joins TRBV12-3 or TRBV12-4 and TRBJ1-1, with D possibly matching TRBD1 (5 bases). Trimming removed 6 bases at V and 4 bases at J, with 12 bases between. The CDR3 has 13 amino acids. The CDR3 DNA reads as TGTGCCAGCAGGTTACGGGGCCCCACTGAAGCTTTCTTT. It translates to CASRLRGPTEAFF.

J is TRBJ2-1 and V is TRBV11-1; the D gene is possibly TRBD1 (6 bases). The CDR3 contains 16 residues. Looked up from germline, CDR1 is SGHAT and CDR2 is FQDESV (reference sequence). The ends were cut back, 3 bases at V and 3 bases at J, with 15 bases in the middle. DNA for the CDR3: TGTGCCAGCAGCTTCTGGGGGAGAGGGGGCTACAATGAGCAGTTCTTC. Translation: CASSFWGRGGYNEQFF.

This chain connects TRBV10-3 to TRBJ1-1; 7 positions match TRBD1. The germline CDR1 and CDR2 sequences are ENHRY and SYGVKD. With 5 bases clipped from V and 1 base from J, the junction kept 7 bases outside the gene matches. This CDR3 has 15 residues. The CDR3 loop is CAISYKGQSNTEAFF. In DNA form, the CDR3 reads TGTGCCATCAGTTATAAGGGACAGTCGAACACTGAAGCTTTCTTT.

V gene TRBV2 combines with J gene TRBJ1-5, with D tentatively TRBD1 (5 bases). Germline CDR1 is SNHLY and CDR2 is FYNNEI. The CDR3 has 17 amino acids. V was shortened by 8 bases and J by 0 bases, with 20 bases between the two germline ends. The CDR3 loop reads CASHRTRGIASNQPQHF. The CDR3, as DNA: TGTGCCAGCCACCGGACAAGGGGCATCGCTAGCAATCAGCCCCAGCATTTT.

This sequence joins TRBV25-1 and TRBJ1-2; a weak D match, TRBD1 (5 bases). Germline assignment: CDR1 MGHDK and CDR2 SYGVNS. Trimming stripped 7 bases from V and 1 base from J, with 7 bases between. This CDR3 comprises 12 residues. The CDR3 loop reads CASKQGNYGYTF. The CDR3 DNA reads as TGTGCCAGCAAGCAGGGTAACTATGGCTACACCTTC.

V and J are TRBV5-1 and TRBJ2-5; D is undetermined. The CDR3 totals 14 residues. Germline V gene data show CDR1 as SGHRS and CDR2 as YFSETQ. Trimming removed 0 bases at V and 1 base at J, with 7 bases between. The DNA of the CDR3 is TGCGCCAGCAGCTTGGGACGGAGCCAAGAGACCCAGTACTTC. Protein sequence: CASSLGRSQETQYF.

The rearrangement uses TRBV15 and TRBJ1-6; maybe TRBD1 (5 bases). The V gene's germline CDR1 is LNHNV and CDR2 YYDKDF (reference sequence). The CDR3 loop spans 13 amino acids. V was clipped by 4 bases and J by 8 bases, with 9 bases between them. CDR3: CATSNQGDSPLHF. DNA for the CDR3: TGTGCCACCAGCAACCAGGGTGATTCACCCCTCCACTTT.

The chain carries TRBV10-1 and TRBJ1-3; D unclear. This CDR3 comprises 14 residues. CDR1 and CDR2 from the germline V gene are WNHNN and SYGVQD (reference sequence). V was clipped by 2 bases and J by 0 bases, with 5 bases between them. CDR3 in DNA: TGCGCCAGCAGTGAGGGGAGCTCTGGAAACACCATATATTTT. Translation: CASSEGSSGNTIYF.

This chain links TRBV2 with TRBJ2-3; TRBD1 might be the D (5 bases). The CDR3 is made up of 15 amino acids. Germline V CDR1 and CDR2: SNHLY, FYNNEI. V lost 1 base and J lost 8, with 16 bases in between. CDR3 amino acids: CASSEEGLVRVTQYF. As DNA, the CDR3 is TGTGCCAGCAGTGAAGAGGGATTAGTCAGGGTTACGCAGTATTTT.

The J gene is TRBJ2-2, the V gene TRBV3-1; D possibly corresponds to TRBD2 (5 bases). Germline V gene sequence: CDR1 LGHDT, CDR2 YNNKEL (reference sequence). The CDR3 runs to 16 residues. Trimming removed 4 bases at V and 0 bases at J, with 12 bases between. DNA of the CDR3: TGTGCCAGCAGCCCGGGGTTGGCGCCGAACACCGGGGAGCTGTTTTTT. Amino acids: CASSPGLAPNTGELFF.

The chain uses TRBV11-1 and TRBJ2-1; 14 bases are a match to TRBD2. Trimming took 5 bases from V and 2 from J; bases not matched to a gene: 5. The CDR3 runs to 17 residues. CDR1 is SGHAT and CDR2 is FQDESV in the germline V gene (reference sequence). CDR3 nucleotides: TGTGCCAGCAGCCGACTAGCGGGAGGGTTGCCCTACAATGAGCAGTTCTTC. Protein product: CASSRLAGGLPYNEQFF. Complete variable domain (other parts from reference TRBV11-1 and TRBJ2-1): EAEVAQSPRYKITEKSQAVAFWCDPISGHATLYWYRQILGQGPELLVQFQDESVVDDSQLPKDRFSAERLKGVDSTLKIQPAELGDSAMYLCASSRLAGGLPYNEQFFGPGTRLTVL.

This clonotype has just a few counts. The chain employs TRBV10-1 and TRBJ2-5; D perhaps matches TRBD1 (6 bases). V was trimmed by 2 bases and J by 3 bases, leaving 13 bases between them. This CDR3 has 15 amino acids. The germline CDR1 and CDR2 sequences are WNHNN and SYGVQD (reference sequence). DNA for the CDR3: TGCGCCAGCAGTGAGCTACAGGGTATGGAAGAGACCCAGTACTTC. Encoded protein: CASSELQGMEETQYF.

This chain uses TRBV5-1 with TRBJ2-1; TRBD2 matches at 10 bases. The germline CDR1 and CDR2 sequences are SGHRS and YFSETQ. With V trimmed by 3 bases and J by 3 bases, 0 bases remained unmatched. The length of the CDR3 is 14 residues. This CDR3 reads CASSSSGSYNEQFF. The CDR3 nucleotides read TGCGCCAGCAGCTCTAGCGGGAGCTACAATGAGCAGTTCTTC. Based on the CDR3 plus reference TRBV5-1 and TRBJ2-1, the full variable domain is KAGVTQTPRYLIKTRGQQVTLSCSPISGHRSVSWYQQTPGQGLQFLFEYFSETQRNKGNFPGRFSGRQFSNSRSEMNVSTLELGDSALYLCASSSSGSYNEQFFGPGTRLTVL.

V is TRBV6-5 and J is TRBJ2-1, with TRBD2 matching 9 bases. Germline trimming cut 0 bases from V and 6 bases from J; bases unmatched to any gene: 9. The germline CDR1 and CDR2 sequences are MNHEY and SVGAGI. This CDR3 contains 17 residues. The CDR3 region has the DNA TGTGCCAGCAGTTACTCAATAGCGGGGGACCCACGCAATGAGCAGTTCTTC. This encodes CASSYSIAGDPRNEQFF.

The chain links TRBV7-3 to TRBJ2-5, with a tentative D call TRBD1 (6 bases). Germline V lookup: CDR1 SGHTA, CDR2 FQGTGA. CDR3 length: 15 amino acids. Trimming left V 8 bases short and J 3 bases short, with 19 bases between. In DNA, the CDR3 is TGTGCCAGCTTTACCCACAGGGTGCTTAAAGAGACCCAGTACTTC. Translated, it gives CASFTHRVLKETQYF.